The 3 T cell receptor beta chains in this list originate from one sample, sequenced in a study of cytomegalovirus exposure and HLA in healthy donors. Only in-frame clones appear in the TCRdb table, and some are missing; sequencing was by immunoSEQ multiplex PCR. The sample carries 120,000 or so clones, around nine tenths recorded once. Material: PBMCs. The receptors shown here come from a man younger than 40 in good health and CMV-seronegative.

For the CDR3, the DNA is TGTGCCAGCAGCCCTAGGGTGGCGGGCACCGGGGAGCTGTTTTTT. Its translation is CASSPRVAGTGELFF. V and J are TRBV9 and TRBJ2-2; TRBD2 might be the D (5 bases). The length of the CDR3 is 15 residues. The germline CDR1 and CDR2 sequences are SGDLS and YYNGEE. V lost 4 bases, J lost 4 bases, and 14 bases lay in between.

The J gene is TRBJ1-3, the V gene TRBV4-1; 7 positions match TRBD1. The CDR3 has 17 amino acids. The germline CDR1 and CDR2 sequences are MGHRA and YSYEKL. Trimming took 1 base from V and 0 from J; bases not matched to a gene: 6. The CDR3 nucleotides are TGCGCCAGCAGCCAAGGGACAGGAGTAGACTCTGGAAACACCATATATTTT. This sequence encodes CASSQGTGVDSGNTIYF.

The chain carries TRBV11-2 and TRBJ1-1; TRBD1 matches at 8 bases. Germline V CDR1 and CDR2: SGHAT, FQNNGV. J was trimmed by 2 bases and V by 3 bases; bases with no gene match: 8. The CDR3 runs 16 residues. The chain's CDR3 is CASSLIAGGFNTEAFF. The CDR3 region has the DNA TGTGCCAGCAGCTTGATAGCAGGGGGCTTTAACACTGAAGCTTTCTTT. Based on the CDR3 plus reference TRBV11-2 and TRBJ1-1, the full variable domain is EAGVAQSPRYKIIEKRQSVAFWCNPISGHATLYWYQQILGQGPKLLIQFQNNGVVDDSQLPKDRFSAERLKGVDSTLKIQPAKLEDSAVYLCASSLIAGGFNTEAFFGQGTRLTVV.